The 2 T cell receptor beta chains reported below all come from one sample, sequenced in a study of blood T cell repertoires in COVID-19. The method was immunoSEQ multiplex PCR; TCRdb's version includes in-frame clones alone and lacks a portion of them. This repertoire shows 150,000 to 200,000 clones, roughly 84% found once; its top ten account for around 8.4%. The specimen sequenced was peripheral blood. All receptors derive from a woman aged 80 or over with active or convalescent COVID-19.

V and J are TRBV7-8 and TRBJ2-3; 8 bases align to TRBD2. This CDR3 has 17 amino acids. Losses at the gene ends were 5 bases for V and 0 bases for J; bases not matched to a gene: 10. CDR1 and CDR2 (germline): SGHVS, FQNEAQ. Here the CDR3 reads CASSRRGAETSTDTQYF. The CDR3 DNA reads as TGTGCCAGCAGCCGGCGGGGGGCAGAAACTAGCACAGATACGCAGTATTTT. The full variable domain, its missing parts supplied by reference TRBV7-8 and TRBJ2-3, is GAGVSQSPRYKVAKRGQDVALRCDPISGHVSLFWYQQALGQGPEFLTYFQNEAQLDKSGLPSDRFFAERPEGSVSTLKIQRTQQEDSAVYLCASSRRGAETSTDTQYFGPGTRLTVL.

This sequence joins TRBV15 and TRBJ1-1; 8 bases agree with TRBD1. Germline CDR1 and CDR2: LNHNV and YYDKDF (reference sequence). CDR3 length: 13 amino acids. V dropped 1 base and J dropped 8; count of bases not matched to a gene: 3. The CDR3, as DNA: TGTGCCACCAGCAGAGTTGACAGGGGAGAAGCTTTCTTT. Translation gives CATSRVDRGEAFF. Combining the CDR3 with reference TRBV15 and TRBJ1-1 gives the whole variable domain DAMVIQNPRYQVTQFGKPVTLSCSQTLNHNVMYWYQQKSSQAPKLLFHYYDKDFNNEADTPDNFQSRRPNTSFCFLDIRSPGLGDTAMYLCATSRVDRGEAFFGQGTRLTVV.